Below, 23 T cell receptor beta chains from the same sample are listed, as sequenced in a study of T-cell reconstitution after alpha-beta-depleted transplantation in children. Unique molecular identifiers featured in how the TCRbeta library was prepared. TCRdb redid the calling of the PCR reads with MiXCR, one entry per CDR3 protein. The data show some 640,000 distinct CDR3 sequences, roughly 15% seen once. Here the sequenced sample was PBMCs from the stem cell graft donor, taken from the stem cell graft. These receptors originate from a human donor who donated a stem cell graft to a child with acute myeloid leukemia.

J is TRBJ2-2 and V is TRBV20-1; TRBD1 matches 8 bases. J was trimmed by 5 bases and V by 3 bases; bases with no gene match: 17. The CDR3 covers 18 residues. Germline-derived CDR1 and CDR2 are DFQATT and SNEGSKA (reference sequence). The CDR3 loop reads CSARSGGRGQSMTGELFF. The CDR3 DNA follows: TGCAGTGCTAGGAGTGGCGGCAGGGGGCAATCGATGACCGGGGAGCTGTTTTTT.

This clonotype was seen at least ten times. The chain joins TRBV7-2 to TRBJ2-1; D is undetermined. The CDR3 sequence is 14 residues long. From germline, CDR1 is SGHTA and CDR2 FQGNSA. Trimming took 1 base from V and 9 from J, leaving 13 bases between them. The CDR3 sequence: CASSLGPGRSEQFF. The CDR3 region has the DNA TGTGCCAGCAGCTTAGGTCCAGGCAGGAGTGAGCAGTTCTTC. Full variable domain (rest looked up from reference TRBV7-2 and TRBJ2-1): GAGVSQSPSNKVTEKGKDVELRCDPISGHTALYWYRQSLGQGLEFLIYFQGNSAPDKSGLPSDRFSAERTGGSVSTLTIQRTQQEDSAVYLCASSLGPGRSEQFFGPGTRLTVL.

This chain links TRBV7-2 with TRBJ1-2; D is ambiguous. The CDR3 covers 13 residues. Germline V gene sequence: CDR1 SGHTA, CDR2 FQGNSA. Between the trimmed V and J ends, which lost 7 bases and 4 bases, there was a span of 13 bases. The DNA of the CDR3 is TGTGCCAGCAATAGGTTTCGCGGCTATGGCTACACCTTC. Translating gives CASNRFRGYGYTF.

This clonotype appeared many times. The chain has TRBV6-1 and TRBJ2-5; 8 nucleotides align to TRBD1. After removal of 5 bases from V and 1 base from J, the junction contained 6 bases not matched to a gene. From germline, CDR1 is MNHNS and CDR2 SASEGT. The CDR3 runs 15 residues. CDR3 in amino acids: CASSRTGGPQETQYF. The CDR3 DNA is TGTGCCAGCAGTCGCACAGGGGGACCCCAAGAGACCCAGTACTTC.

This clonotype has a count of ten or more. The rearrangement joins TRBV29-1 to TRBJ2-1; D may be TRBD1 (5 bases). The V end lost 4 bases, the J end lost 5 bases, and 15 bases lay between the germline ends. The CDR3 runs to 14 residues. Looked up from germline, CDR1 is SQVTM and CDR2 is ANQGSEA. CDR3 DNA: TGCAGCGTTGTAGGTAAAGGGGTGAACAATGAGCAGTTCTTC. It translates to CSVVGKGVNNEQFF.

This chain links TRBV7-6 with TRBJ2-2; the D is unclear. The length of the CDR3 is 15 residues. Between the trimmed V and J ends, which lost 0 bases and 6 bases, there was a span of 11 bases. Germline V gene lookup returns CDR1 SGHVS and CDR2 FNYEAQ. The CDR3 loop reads CASSLATGVSGELFF. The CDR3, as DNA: TGTGCCAGCAGCTTAGCGACTGGTGTCTCCGGGGAGCTGTTTTTT.

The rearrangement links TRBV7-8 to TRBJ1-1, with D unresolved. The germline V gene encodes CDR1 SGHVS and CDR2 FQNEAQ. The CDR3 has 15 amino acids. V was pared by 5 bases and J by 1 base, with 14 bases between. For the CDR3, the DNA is TGTGCCAGCAGCCCCATCGGGCAGGAGAACACTGAAGCTTTCTTT. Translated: CASSPIGQENTEAFF.

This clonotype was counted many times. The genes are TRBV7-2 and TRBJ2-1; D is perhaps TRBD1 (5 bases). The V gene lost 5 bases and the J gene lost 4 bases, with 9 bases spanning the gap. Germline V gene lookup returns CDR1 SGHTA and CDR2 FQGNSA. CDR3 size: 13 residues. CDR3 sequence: CASSGQGYNEQFF. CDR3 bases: TGTGCCAGCAGCGGACAAGGGTACAATGAGCAGTTCTTC. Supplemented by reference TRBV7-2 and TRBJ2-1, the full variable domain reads GAGVSQSPSNKVTEKGKDVELRCDPISGHTALYWYRQSLGQGLEFLIYFQGNSAPDKSGLPSDRFSAERTGGSVSTLTIQRTQQEDSAVYLCASSGQGYNEQFFGPGTRLTVL.

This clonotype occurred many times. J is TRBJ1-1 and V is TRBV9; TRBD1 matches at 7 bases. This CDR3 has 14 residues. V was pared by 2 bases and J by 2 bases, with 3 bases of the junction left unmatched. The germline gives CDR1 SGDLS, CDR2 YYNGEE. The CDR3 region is CASSVWTGNTEAFF. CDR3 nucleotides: TGTGCCAGCAGCGTTTGGACAGGCAACACTGAAGCTTTCTTT.

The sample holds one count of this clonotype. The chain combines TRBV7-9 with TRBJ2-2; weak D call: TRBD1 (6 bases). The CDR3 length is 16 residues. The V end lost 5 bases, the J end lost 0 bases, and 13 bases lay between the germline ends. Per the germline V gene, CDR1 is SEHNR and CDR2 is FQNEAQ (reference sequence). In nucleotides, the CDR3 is TGTGCCAGCAGCGGACGACAGGCCGCGAACACCGGGGAGCTGTTTTTT. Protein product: CASSGRQAANTGELFF.

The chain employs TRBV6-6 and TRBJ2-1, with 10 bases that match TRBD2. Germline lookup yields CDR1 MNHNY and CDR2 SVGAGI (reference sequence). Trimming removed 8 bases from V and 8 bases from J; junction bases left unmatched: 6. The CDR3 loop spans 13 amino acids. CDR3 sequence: CASRSGGADEQFF. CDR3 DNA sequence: TGTGCCAGCCGGAGCGGGGGGGCCGATGAGCAGTTCTTC.

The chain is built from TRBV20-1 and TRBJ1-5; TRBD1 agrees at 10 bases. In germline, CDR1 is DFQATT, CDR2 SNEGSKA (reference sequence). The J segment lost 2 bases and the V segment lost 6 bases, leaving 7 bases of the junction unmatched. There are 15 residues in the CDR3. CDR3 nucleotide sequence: TGCAGTGCCACAGACAGGGGGCTTGGCAATCAGCCCCAGCATTTT. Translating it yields CSATDRGLGNQPQHF.

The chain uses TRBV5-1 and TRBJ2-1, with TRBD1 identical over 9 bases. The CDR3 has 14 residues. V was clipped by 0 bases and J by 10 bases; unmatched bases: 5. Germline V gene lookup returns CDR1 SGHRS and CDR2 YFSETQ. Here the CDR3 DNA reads TGCGCCAGCAGCTTGGAACAGGGGGCGGAAGAGCAGTTCTTC. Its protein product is CASSLEQGAEEQFF.

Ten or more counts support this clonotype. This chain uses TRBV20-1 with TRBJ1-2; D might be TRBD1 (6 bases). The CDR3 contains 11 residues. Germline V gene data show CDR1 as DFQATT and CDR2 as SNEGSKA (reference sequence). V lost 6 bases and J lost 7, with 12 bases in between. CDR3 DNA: TGCAGTGCAACAGGGTTTTCTGGCTACACCTTC. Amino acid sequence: CSATGFSGYTF.

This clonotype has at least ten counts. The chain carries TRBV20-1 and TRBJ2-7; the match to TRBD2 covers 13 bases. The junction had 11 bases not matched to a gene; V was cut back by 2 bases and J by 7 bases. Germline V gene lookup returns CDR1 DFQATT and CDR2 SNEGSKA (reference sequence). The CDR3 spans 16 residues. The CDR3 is CSARSGTSGIPREQYF. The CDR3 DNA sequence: TGCAGTGCTAGAAGTGGGACTAGCGGGATCCCACGGGAGCAGTACTTC.

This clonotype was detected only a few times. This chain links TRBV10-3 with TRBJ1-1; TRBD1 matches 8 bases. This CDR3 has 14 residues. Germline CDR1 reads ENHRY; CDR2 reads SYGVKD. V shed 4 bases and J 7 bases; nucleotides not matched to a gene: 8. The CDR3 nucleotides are TGTGCCATCAGTGTATCATCCGGGACAGGTGAAGCTTTCTTT. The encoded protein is CAISVSSGTGEAFF.

The CDR3 region is CATSDRGTGSVNEQFF. CDR3 nucleotides: TGTGCCACCAGTGACCGGGGGACAGGCTCCGTCAATGAGCAGTTCTTC. The chain uses TRBV24-1 and TRBJ2-1; TRBD1 matches at 8 bases. The V segment lost 4 bases and the J segment 6 bases; nucleotides outside the gene matches: 10. Germline values: CDR1 KGHDR, CDR2 SFDVKD. CDR3 length: 16 amino acids.

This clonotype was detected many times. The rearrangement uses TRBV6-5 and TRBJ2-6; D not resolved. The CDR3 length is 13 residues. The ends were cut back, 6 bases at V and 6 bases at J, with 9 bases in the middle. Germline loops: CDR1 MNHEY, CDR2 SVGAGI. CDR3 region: CASRTRPANVLTF. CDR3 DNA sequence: TGTGCCAGCAGGACCCGTCCGGCCAACGTCCTGACTTTC.

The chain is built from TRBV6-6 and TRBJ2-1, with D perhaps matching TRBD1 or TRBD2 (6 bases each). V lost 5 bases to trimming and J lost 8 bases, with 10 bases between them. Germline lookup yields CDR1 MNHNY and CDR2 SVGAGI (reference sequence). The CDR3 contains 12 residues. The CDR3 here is CASSKGGHEQFF. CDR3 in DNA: TGTGCCAGCAGTAAAGGGGGGCATGAGCAGTTCTTC.

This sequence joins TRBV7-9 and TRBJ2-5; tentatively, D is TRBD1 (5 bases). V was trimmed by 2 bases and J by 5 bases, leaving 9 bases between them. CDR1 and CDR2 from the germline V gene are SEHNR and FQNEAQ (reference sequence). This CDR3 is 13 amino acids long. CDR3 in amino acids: CASSLSGSETQYF. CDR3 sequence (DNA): TGTGCCAGCAGCTTATCAGGGTCGGAGACCCAGTACTTC.

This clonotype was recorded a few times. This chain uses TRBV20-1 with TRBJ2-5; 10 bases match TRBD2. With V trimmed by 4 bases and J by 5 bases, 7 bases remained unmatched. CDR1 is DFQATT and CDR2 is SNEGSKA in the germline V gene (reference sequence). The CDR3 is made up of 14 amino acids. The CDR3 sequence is CSATLAGVRETQYF. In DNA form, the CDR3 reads TGCAGTGCTACGCTAGCGGGGGTTCGCGAGACCCAGTACTTC.

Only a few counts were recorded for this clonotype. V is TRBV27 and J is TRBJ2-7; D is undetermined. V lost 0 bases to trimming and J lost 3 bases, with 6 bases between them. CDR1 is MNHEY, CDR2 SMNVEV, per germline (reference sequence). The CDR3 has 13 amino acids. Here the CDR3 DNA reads TGTGCCAGCAGTTTATCGATGGGCTACGAGCAGTACGTC. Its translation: CASSLSMGYEQYV.

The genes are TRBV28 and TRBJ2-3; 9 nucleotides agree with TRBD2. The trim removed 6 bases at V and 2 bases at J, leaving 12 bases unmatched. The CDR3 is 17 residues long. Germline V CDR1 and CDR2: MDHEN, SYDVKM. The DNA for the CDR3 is TGTGCCAGCAGCTCAAGGGTCCTAGCGGGGTCCACAGATACGCAGTATTTT. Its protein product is CASSSRVLAGSTDTQYF.